This T cell receptor beta chain is from a study of cytomegalovirus exposure and HLA in healthy donors. As for the study in general: Earlier results showed 120 million or so unique TCR beta sequences derived from roughly 180 million T cells.

Study results and caveats: The authors enumerated around 150 TCR beta chains as linked to cytomegalovirus. Productive status was seen about 90% or about 30% of the time for most TCR beta V segments in an earlier analysis. Later on, a genetic analysis was performed. It linked a missense variant in DCLRE1C with V- and J-gene trimming of TCR beta.

A remark on this clone: Its antigen remains unknown.

60 Vbeta and 13 Jbeta primers were used in PCR. Profiled with immunoSEQ multiplex PCR; TCRdb holds only in-frame clones, not every one. The sample yields some 190,000 clones, roughly 80% seen once. V lost 1 base and J 0 bases, leaving 7 bases between the germline ends. The CDR3 is made up of 15 amino acids. The germline V gene has CDR1 MGHRA and CDR2 YSYEKL. V is TRBV4-1 and J is TRBJ1-5; unclear D gene. The receptor was derived from a middle-aged man in good health and CMV-seropositive. Sequences were obtained from PBMCs. The CDR3 DNA follows: TGCGCCAGCAGCCAAGGGTACGGTAGCAATCAGCCCCAGCATTTT. This sequence encodes CASSQGYGSNQPQHF.